Below are 22 T cell receptor beta chains sequenced from a single sample in a study of blood T cell repertoires in COVID-19. TCRdb's copy holds only in-frame clones and misses some; the assay was immunoSEQ multiplex PCR. The profile shows 64,000 or so clones, roughly 88% of them singletons. Sequenced: peripheral blood. These receptors all stem from a human donor in a cohort sampled during active COVID-19.

The V and J genes are TRBV10-3 and TRBJ2-7; 7 positions match TRBD2. V lost 11 bases, J lost 5 bases, and 15 bases stayed unmatched. The germline V gene encodes CDR1 ENHRY and CDR2 SYGVKD. The CDR3 totals 14 residues. The CDR3 DNA sequence: TGTGCCCTTCCGAGGACTAGAATAATTAACGAGCAGTACTTC. It is translated as CALPRTRIINEQYF.

V and J are TRBV10-3 and TRBJ2-1, with a weak D call TRBD2 (5 bases). Trimming took 7 bases from V and 7 from J, leaving 8 bases between them. The CDR3 is made up of 11 amino acids. CDR1 ENHRY and CDR2 SYGVKD come from the germline V gene. This CDR3 is CAITGGNEQFF. CDR3 coding DNA: TGTGCCATCACAGGCGGGAATGAGCAGTTCTTC.

The V gene is TRBV19, the J gene TRBJ2-1; 7 nucleotides agree with TRBD2. The V segment lost 3 bases and the J segment 9 bases; nucleotides outside the gene matches: 14. CDR1 is LNHDA and CDR2 is SQIVND in the germline V gene (reference sequence). The CDR3 extends over 16 amino acids. In DNA, the CDR3 is TGTGCCAGTAGTATCAAGACTAGCTTTTCTTTCGGTGAGCAGTTCTTC. This encodes CASSIKTSFSFGEQFF.

CDR3 nucleotide sequence: TGTGCCAGCAGTTACGCAGGGATTGGGGGAAACACCATATATTTT. Translating it yields CASSYAGIGGNTIYF. This chain uses TRBV6-5 with TRBJ1-3; D is possibly TRBD1 (5 bases). The CDR3 is 15 residues long. Germline CDR1 reads MNHEY; CDR2 reads SVGAGI. The V end was cut by 2 bases, the J end by 4 bases, with 12 bases between.

This clone came up once. This chain joins TRBV5-1 and TRBJ2-7; 8 nucleotides agree with TRBD2. The V gene's germline CDR1 is SGHRS and CDR2 YFSETQ. CDR3 size: 15 residues. V lost 7 bases, J lost 4 bases, and 13 bases stayed unmatched. The CDR3 region has the DNA TGCGCCAGCTCCCCGGAGGGGACTAGATTTTACGAGCAGTACTTC. Residues: CASSPEGTRFYEQYF.

This clone has only a few counts. V and J are TRBV5-5 and TRBJ1-5, with a tentative D call TRBD1 (6 bases). V dropped 3 bases and J dropped 2 bases, with 12 bases sitting between them. The CDR3 totals 15 residues. Per germline, CDR1 SGHKS and CDR2 YYEKEE (reference sequence). The CDR3 sequence is CASSSHHRGNQPQHF. The CDR3 DNA reads TGTGCCAGCAGCTCGCACCACAGGGGCAATCAGCCCCAGCATTTT.

The J gene is TRBJ2-7, the V gene TRBV2; 12 positions match TRBD2. J gave up 7 bases and V 5 bases, and 12 bases lay outside the gene matches. The CDR3 is made up of 16 amino acids. Germline CDR1 SNHLY, CDR2 FYNNEI. In nucleotides, the CDR3 is TGTGCCAGCAGTCAACTAGCGGGGGGTATAATCGGGGAGCAGTACTTC. Amino acids: CASSQLAGGIIGEQYF.

V and J are TRBV6-5 and TRBJ1-2; no clear D gene. CDR3 length equals 14 residues. The ends were cut back, 5 bases at V and 3 bases at J, with 13 bases in the middle. CDR1 and CDR2 (germline): MNHEY, SVGAGI. The DNA for the CDR3 is TGTGCCAGCAGTCCAAGTGGCCTTGACTATGGCTACACCTTC. Residues: CASSPSGLDYGYTF.

This sequence joins TRBV6-5 and TRBJ2-7, with TRBD2 matching over 8 bases. There are 15 residues in the CDR3. The germline V gene has CDR1 MNHEY and CDR2 SVGAGI. V shed 2 bases, J shed 6 bases, and the junction held 9 bases outside the gene matches. CDR3 nucleotides: TGTGCCAGCAGTTACGGGAGCGGGAGCCTCGGCGAGCAGTACTTC. Amino acids: CASSYGSGSLGEQYF.

This sequence joins TRBV7-2 and TRBJ1-5; 10 bases match TRBD1. Germline trimming cut 0 bases from V and 10 bases from J; bases unmatched to any gene: 6. The CDR3 length is 15 residues. Germline V lookup: CDR1 SGHTA, CDR2 FQGNSA. The CDR3 here is CASSLARTGGIPQHF. The CDR3 region has the DNA TGTGCCAGCAGCTTAGCGCGGACAGGGGGGATTCCCCAGCATTTT.

This clone was counted a single time. This chain uses TRBV7-3 with TRBJ2-5; 11 bases line up with TRBD2. The CDR3 loop spans 14 amino acids. V shed 5 bases and J 4 bases; nucleotides not matched to a gene: 3. Germline CDR1 and CDR2: SGHTA and FQGTGA. CDR3: CASSTGLAGETQYF. The CDR3 DNA sequence: TGTGCCAGCAGCACCGGACTAGCGGGAGAGACCCAGTACTTC.

This chain uses TRBV7-8 with TRBJ2-7, with D perhaps TRBD1 (6 bases). CDR1 and CDR2 from the germline V gene are SGHVS and FQNEAQ. This CDR3 has 14 residues. V was shortened by 2 bases and J by 7 bases, with 15 bases between the two germline ends. In DNA form, the CDR3 reads TGTGCCAGCAGCTTACGTGACAGGTCAAGGGAGCAGTACTTC. This codes for CASSLRDRSREQYF.

The V call is TRBV7-2, the J call TRBJ2-5, with 7 bases aligning to TRBD1. V lost 5 bases and J lost 5; bases outside the gene matches: 17. In germline, CDR1 is SGHTA, CDR2 FQGNSA. This CDR3 spans 17 amino acids. The CDR3 DNA is TGTGCCAGCAGCCTAGAGGGGTCCAGGGGGATGAGTGAGACCCAGTACTTC. Protein sequence: CASSLEGSRGMSETQYF. Full variable domain (missing parts from reference TRBV7-2 and TRBJ2-5): GAGVSQSPSNKVTEKGKDVELRCDPISGHTALYWYRQSLGQGLEFLIYFQGNSAPDKSGLPSDRFSAERTGGSVSTLTIQRTQQEDSAVYLCASSLEGSRGMSETQYFGPGTRLLVL.

The chain couples TRBV5-1 to TRBJ2-3, with 9 bases that match TRBD1. This CDR3 spans 15 amino acids. V was clipped by 4 bases and J by 7 bases; unmatched bases: 10. From germline, CDR1 is SGHRS and CDR2 YFSETQ. CDR3 protein: CASSRTGEGAYTQYF. The CDR3 nucleotides read TGCGCCAGCAGCCGGACAGGGGAAGGTGCCTATACGCAGTATTTT.

The V and J genes are TRBV7-9 and TRBJ2-7, with TRBD2 identical over 12 bases. The CDR3 contains 15 residues. V lost 4 bases to trimming and J lost 2 bases; unmatched junction nucleotides: 3. Per germline, CDR1 SEHNR and CDR2 FQNEAQ (reference sequence). CDR3 sequence (DNA): TGTGCCAGCAGCTCCAGGACTAGCGGGACCTACGAGCAGTACTTC. Its translation is CASSSRTSGTYEQYF.

The V and J genes are TRBV24-1 and TRBJ1-2, with D perhaps TRBD1 (5 bases). Germline assignment: CDR1 KGHDR and CDR2 SFDVKD. The CDR3 is 16 residues long. Trimming cost V 2 bases and J 3 bases, with 15 bases left between them. DNA of the CDR3: TGTGCCACCAGTGATTCGACCGGACACGGATACTATGGCTACACCTTC. Amino acids: CATSDSTGHGYYGYTF.

CDR3 coding DNA: TGTGCCAGCAGCTCCCTTCGACTCACAAACACCGGGGAGCTGTTTTTT. It specifies CASSSLRLTNTGELFF. J is TRBJ2-2 and V is TRBV7-9; D gene unclear. Trimming stripped 4 bases from V and 2 bases from J, with 14 bases between. Germline CDR1 reads SEHNR; CDR2 reads FQNEAQ (reference sequence). The CDR3 spans 16 residues. Drawing the rest from reference TRBV7-9 and TRBJ2-2, the complete variable domain is DTGVSQNPRHKITKRGQNVTFRCDPISEHNRLYWYRQTLGQGPEFLTYFQNEAQLEKSRLLSDRFSAERPKGSFSTLEIQRTEQGDSAMYLCASSSLRLTNTGELFFGEGSRLTVL.

This chain uses TRBV7-2 with TRBJ2-5; possible D gene TRBD2, 5 bases. Germline CDR1 is SGHTA and CDR2 is FQGNSA. Trimming shortened V by 5 bases and J by 4 bases, and 14 bases separated the two germline ends. There are 14 residues in the CDR3. CDR3 region: CASSPGAVGETQYF. CDR3 DNA: TGTGCCAGCAGCCCTGGAGCGGTAGGAGAGACCCAGTACTTC.

The gene calls are TRBV25-1 and TRBJ1-1; a possible D gene is TRBD1 (6 bases). Per germline, CDR1 MGHDK and CDR2 SYGVNS. The CDR3 contains 15 residues. V lost 1 base and J 5 bases, leaving 14 bases between the germline ends. CDR3 coding DNA: TGTGCCAGCAGTGAATTGGGGGGGGGCTGGACTGAAGCTTTCTTT. This sequence encodes CASSELGGGWTEAFF.

The chain recombines TRBV14 with TRBJ2-5, with a possible D match to TRBD2 (7 bases). The CDR3 runs 18 residues. CDR1 SGHDN and CDR2 FVKESK come from the germline V gene. Trimming shortened V by 7 bases and J by 2 bases, and 26 bases separated the two germline ends. For the CDR3, the DNA is TGTGCCAGCACCAAATTACCCAACAAGGGGGGGTTTCAAGAGACCCAGTACTTC. Translation: CASTKLPNKGGFQETQYF. Full variable domain (missing parts from reference TRBV14 and TRBJ2-5): EAGVTQFPSHSVIEKGQTVTLRCDPISGHDNLYWYRRVMGKEIKFLLHFVKESKQDESGMPNNRFLAERTGGTYSTLKVQPAELEDSGVYFCASTKLPNKGGFQETQYFGPGTRLLVL.

This clone was seen a single time. J is TRBJ2-7 and V is TRBV24-1; 9 bases are a match to TRBD2. The CDR3 loop spans 18 amino acids. After removal of 9 bases from V and 3 bases from J, the junction contained 20 bases not matched to a gene. Germline V gene data show CDR1 as KGHDR and CDR2 as SFDVKD. Written as DNA, the CDR3 is TGTGCCACCGGTAGGCCCGGGACTAGCTTAATTTTTTGCTACGAGCAGTACTTC. Its translation is CATGRPGTSLIFCYEQYF.

The V and J genes are TRBV19 and TRBJ2-7, with TRBD1 identical over 10 bases. V was clipped by 5 bases and J by 7 bases; unmatched bases: 8. CDR1 is LNHDA and CDR2 is SQIVND in the germline V gene (reference sequence). The CDR3 has 14 amino acids. DNA for the CDR3: TGTGCCAGTAGTTCGGGACAGGGGATGGCAGAGCAGTACTTC. Its translation: CASSSGQGMAEQYF.